Described below is a single T cell receptor (beta chain) sequence and its context. Its cognate antigen is unknown. Using its own MiXCR run on the 5' RACE reads, TCRdb lists one record per CDR3 protein. The table shows more than 400,000 distinct CDR3 sequences, with 15% to 20% occurring only once. The CDR3 is 15 amino acids. Germline-derived CDR1 and CDR2 are PRHDT and FYEKMQ (reference sequence). The junction had 2 bases not matched to a gene; V was cut back by 2 bases and J by 4 bases. These data belong to a study of T-cell memory formation after mild COVID-19. Findings and caveats of the study: Detection of some responders pre-infection suggested pre-existing cross-reactive memory T cells participated.

The chain couples TRBV13 to TRBJ2-1, with 10 bases aligning to TRBD2. The sequence came from an adult woman who had mild COVID-19 (a few samples of this study predate the infection). Cell type and time point are not known. Sequencing was done on a sample of PBMCs or a T cell subset sorted from them (not recorded which). The CDR3 loop reads CASSLTGLAYNEQFF. CDR3 DNA: TGTGCCAGCAGCTTAACGGGACTAGCGTACAATGAGCAGTTCTTC.